Listed below are T cell receptor beta chains from one sample, sequenced in a study of long-term antiretroviral therapy in people with HIV. This table comes from immunoSEQ multiplex PCR, and its TCRdb copy is limited to in-frame clones, with some not included. The table lists tens of thousands of clones, around 82% of them singletons. The sample consisted of unsorted PBMCs, taken 0.3 years after starting antiretroviral therapy. These receptors were collected from a man younger than 35 with HIV. Each CDR3 is given with its conserved first and last residue. A D gene is named only where the DNA matches it firmly. Not every row has a clone size; where given, it reads once, few, many or a size class.

abundance	v_gene	j_gene	d_gene	CDR3nt	CDR3aa
.	TRBV7-8	TRBJ2-1	TRBD2	TGTGCCAGCAGCTTAGCTCGACTAGCGGGAGTATACAATGAGCAGTTCTTC	CASSLARLAGVYNEQFF
once	TRBV7-3	TRBJ1-1	.	TGTGCCAGCAGGGGGGCCTCTGAAGCTTTCTTT	CASRGASEAFF
.	TRBV15	TRBJ2-3	TRBD1	TGTGCCACCAGCAGAGATCTGGGGACAGGGGCAGATACGCAGTATTTT	CATSRDLGTGADTQYF
.	TRBV28	TRBJ1-5	.	TGTGCCAGCAGTTGGGGGGTTAGGGTTTATCAGCCCCAGCATTTT	CASSWGVRVYQPQHF
.	TRBV29-1	TRBJ1-5	TRBD1	TGCAGCGGCCTGACAGGGACGTTTGGGCCCCAGCATTTT	CSGLTGTFGPQHF
.	TRBV4-1	TRBJ2-7	TRBD2	TGCGCCAGCAGCCAAGATGCGACTAGCGGGTTATACGAGCAGTACTTC	CASSQDATSGLYEQYF
once	TRBV27	TRBJ2-7	TRBD2	TGTGCCAGCACCTCTAGCGGGAGGGCCTTCGAGCAGTACTTC	CASTSSGRAFEQYF
.	TRBV29-1	TRBJ2-1	TRBD1	TGCAGCGTTGTTGGCAGGGGGTCCTCTCGCAATGAGCAGTTCTTC	CSVVGRGSSRNEQFF
.	TRBV25-1	TRBJ2-1	.	TGTGCCAGCAGTGAATATGCGGGGTACAATGAGCAGTTCTTC	CASSEYAGYNEQFF
.	TRBV5-1	TRBJ2-7	TRBD1	TGCGCCAGCAGCTGGGACAGCTCCTACGAGCAGTACTTC	CASSWDSSYEQYF
.	TRBV19	TRBJ2-7	.	TGTGCCAGTAGAGAAGACTCCTCCCTTACCTACGAGCAGTACTTC	CASREDSSLTYEQYF
.	TRBV28	TRBJ2-2	.	TGTGCCAGCAATGGGGGCGGGGAGCTGTTTTTT	CASNGGGELFF
.	TRBV9	TRBJ2-7	TRBD2	TGTGCCAGCGCTCCCCTAGCGGGGTTGAACGAGCAGTACTTC	CASAPLAGLNEQYF
once	TRBV27	TRBJ2-1	.	TGTGCCAGCAGTTTCAAGGGTTTGGTGTCCAATGAGCAGTTCTTC	CASSFKGLVSNEQFF
once	TRBV7-9	TRBJ2-3	TRBD2	TGTGCCAGCAGCTTAGGAAGCGGGAGTGAGGCAGATACGCAGTATTTT	CASSLGSGSEADTQYF
.	TRBV5-5	TRBJ1-1	.	TGTGCCAGCAGCGCCGGGAACACTGAAGCTTTCTTT	CASSAGNTEAFF
.	TRBV5-1	TRBJ2-7	.	TGCGCCAGCAGCACAAGTAGCGAGGCCTACGAGCAGTACTTC	CASSTSSEAYEQYF
.	TRBV10-3	TRBJ1-1	TRBD1	TGTGCCATCGGACAGGGGGGGTACACTGAAGCTTTCTTT	CAIGQGGYTEAFF
.	TRBV7-2	TRBJ2-3	.	TGTGCCAGCAGCCCCGGGCCTACCGACCCAGATACGCAGTATTTT	CASSPGPTDPDTQYF
.	TRBV29-1	TRBJ1-2	.	TGCAGCGTTGAAGGAGACTATGGCTACACCTTC	CSVEGDYGYTF
.	TRBV5-1	TRBJ2-7	TRBD1	TGCGCCAGCAGATCCTCGACAGGGGCCTACGAGCAGTACTTC	CASRSSTGAYEQYF
.	TRBV18	TRBJ2-7	.	TGTGCCAGCTCACCAGGACTATTCGAGCAGTACTTC	CASSPGLFEQYF
few	TRBV19	TRBJ1-1	TRBD1	TGTGCCAGTAGTACGCTAGGACAGGGGAACACTGAAGCTTTCTTT	CASSTLGQGNTEAFF
.	TRBV11-1	TRBJ2-7	.	TGTGCCAGCAGCTTAGCCCCCGCAGGCGAGCAGTACTTC	CASSLAPAGEQYF